This T cell receptor beta chain was observed in a study of CD8 T cells in Susac syndrome. This CDR3 region has 14 residues. Germline assignment: CDR1 SQVTM and CDR2 ANQGSEA. The J segment lost 2 bases and the V segment lost 4 bases, leaving 7 bases of the junction unmatched. Random hexamers were used to reverse transcribe an amount of roughly 0.5 to 1 ug RNA. TCRdb passed the immunoSEQ multiplex PCR reads through MiXCR, listing each CDR3 protein once. The sample records about 180,000 distinct CDR3 sequences, around 94% being singletons. Study-level results: It was acknowledged in the study that the number of individuals who were included in its TCR sequencing and HLA analysis was relatively small. No clonal expansion appeared among CD4+ T cells in Susac patients.

On this clonotype: Its antigen is not identified.

The sequenced sample was CD4+ T cells from PBMCs. The source is a human donor with Susac syndrome. V usage is TRBV29-1 and J usage is TRBJ2-5; 7 bases map to TRBD2. CDR3: CSVGQGTIQETQYF. DNA of the CDR3: TGCAGCGTTGGACAAGGGACTATTCAAGAGACCCAGTACTTC. Together with reference TRBV29-1 and TRBJ2-5, the CDR3 gives the full variable domain: SAVISQKPSRDICQRGTSLTIQCQVDSQVTMMFWYRQQPGQSLTLIATANQGSEATYESGFVIDKFPISRPNLTFSTLTVSNMSPEDSSIYLCSVGQGTIQETQYFGPGTRLLVL.